This TCR beta chain is drawn from a study of T cell responses to AZD1222 COVID-19 vaccine. This CDR3 has 15 residues. Germline CDR1 and CDR2: MNHEY and SVGAGI. V was clipped by 5 bases and J by 3 bases, with 14 bases between them. General observations from the study: Repertoire sampling occurred only after the peak T cell response.

TCRdb's copy holds only in-frame clones and misses some; the assay was immunoSEQ multiplex PCR. The sample has some 180,000 clones, around 90% seen once; the top ten hold 0.4% to 0.5%. A word on this clone: What it recognizes is unknown.

The origin of this receptor is an adult in good health. Sample: peripheral blood, taken on day 0 of AZD1222 vaccination. This chain uses TRBV6-5 with TRBJ2-1; perhaps D is TRBD1 or TRBD2 (5 bases each). In DNA form, the CDR3 reads TGTGCCAGCAGTAGGGTTGGGGGTTTCTACAATGAGCAGTTCTTC. Protein product: CASSRVGGFYNEQFF.